This T cell receptor (beta chain) is from a study of metastatic and nonmetastatic thyroid tumors. At the level of the study: Blood and tumor or nodule tissue repertoires from malignant and benign thyroid patients were compared.

The CDR3 runs to 12 residues. Per the germline V gene, CDR1 is SGHTA and CDR2 is FQGNSA. The ends were cut back, 4 bases at V and 4 bases at J, with 6 bases in the middle. In its sample, this clone was seen many times. Before thyroid surgery, none of the patients had received any treatment. TCRdb reprocessed the PCR reads using MiXCR. The sample includes some 15,000 clones, around 13% of them seen just once. The sequence was collected from a female donor with papillary thyroid cancer or a benign thyroid nodule (not recorded which). Some clones in this sample may be carry-over from other donors' samples. The rearrangement links TRBV7-2 to TRBJ2-3; no definite D call. The specimen sequenced was blood. Here the CDR3 reads CASSYWADTQYF. The CDR3 bases are TGTGCCAGCAGCTACTGGGCAGATACGCAGTATTTT.